This T cell receptor (beta chain) came from a study of blood T cell repertoires in COVID-19 (dated by TCRdb to about 2020). In the study overall: Collaborator samples came from the United States, Italy and Spain and covered acute and convalescent phases of COVID-19. Where HLA class I and class II types were available, the types were taken from metadata supplied by the sample provider, not from assay-based typing. The prospective study material was composed of cDNA or gDNA derived from T cells, B-cell-depleted T cells, or PBMCs. Samples came from the ongoing ImmuneRACE study (first 160 participants) plus 1,254 subjects from 6 global collaborators. A freely available public database, intended as a resource for researchers studying the immune response to SARS-CoV-2, is where the repertoires were released. Subjects who had been exposed to COVID-19, were actively infected with it, or had recovered from it provided the deeply sampled blood TCRbeta repertoires that made up the dataset. A de-identified subject ID, COVID-19 status, age in years and sex were almost always included in the sample metadata. The research as a whole found: Clinical and demographic metadata were provided uncurated, with the amount varying by source and participant.

A remark on this clone: The antigen it binds to is not known. No much larger clone is present one base from it, and per-base qualities are unavailable.

From a lookup of the germline V gene, CDR1 and CDR2 are SQVTM and ANQGSEA. The CDR3 measures 16 amino acids from cysteine to phenylalanine. Just CDR3 DNA is preserved here, 48 bases in frame from base 1. V lost 2 bases and J lost 0 bases; the stretch between them is 16 bases long. Each collaborating institution followed its own protocols to collect whole blood in K2EDTA tubes. For TCRbeta analysis, collaborator samples were shipped as frozen whole blood, as isolated PBMCs, or as DNA extracted from either sample type. TCRbeta CDR3 regions were amplified from genomic DNA using the immunoSEQ Assay, a bias-controlled multiplex PCR. Processing in the source paper ran as follows. Nucleated cell counts per sample were estimated from amplification of reference gene primers within the assay. To quantify the absolute abundance of each unique TCRbeta CDR3 rearrangement, sequence reads were collapsed and filtered. For each sample, productive Simpson clonality was calculated as the square root of Simpson's diversity index over productive rearrangements. TCRdb provides this immuneACCESS table in a form limited to in-frame rearrangements. Some clones are lacking; in checked studies, under half of them reflect an unresolved V gene, and why the rest are absent is not known. That table furnishes V, J and clone size, whereas the DNA furnished D and trimming. This sample has hundreds of thousands of clones in its table, and roughly 90% of those were observed once. 1.4% to 1.5% of the sample is taken by the ten largest.

Specimen: peripheral blood. Rearrangement joined TRBV29-1 to TRBJ1-1; the D gene identity is not certain. This receptor was obtained from a woman in her 30s with active or convalescent COVID-19. The nucleotides read TGCAGCGTTGAAACTCTGGAGGGCCATCTGAACACTGAAGCTTTCTTT. Its coded protein is CSVETLEGHLNTEAFF.